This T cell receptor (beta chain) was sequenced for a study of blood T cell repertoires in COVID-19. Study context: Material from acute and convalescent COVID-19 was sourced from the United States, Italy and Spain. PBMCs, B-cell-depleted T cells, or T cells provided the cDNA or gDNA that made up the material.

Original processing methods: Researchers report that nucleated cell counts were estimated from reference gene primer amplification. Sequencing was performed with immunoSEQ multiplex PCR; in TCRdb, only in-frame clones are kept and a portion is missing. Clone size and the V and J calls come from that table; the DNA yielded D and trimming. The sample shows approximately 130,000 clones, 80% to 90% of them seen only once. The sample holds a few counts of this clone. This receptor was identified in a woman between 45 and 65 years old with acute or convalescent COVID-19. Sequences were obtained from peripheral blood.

CDR3 in amino acids: CASSEIAGVPYEQYF. The CDR3 DNA is TGCGCCAGCAGTGAGATTGCGGGAGTACCCTACGAGCAGTACTTC. The chain has TRBV10-1 and TRBJ2-7, with 7 nucleotides matching TRBD2. CDR1 is WNHNN, CDR2 SYGVQD, per germline (reference sequence). This CDR3 is built from 15 residues. Trimming cost V 2 bases and J 2 bases; bases outside gene matches: 6.